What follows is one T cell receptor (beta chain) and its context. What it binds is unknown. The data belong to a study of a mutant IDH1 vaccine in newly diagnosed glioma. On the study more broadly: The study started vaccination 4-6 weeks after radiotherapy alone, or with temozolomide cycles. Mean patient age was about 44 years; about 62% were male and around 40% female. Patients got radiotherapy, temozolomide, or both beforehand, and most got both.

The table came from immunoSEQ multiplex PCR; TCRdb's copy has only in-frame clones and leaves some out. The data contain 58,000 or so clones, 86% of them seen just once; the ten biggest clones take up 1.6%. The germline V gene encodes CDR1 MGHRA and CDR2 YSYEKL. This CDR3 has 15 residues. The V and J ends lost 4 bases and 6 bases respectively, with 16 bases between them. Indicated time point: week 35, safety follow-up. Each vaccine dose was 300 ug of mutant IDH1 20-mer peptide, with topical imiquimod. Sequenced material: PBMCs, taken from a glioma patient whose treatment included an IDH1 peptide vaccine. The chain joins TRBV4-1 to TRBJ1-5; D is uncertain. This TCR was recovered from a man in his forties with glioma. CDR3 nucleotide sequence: TGCGCCAGCAGCCCGAGGCAGGTCTGGGGTCAGCCCCAGCATTTT. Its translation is CASSPRQVWGQPQHF.